The rows below give T cell receptor beta chains drawn from one sample of a study of T cell changes during pregnancy in multiple sclerosis. Using immunoSEQ multiplex PCR, the repertoire was profiled, and TCRdb retains in-frame clones only, with some absent. The sample holds about 59,000 clones, about 94% seen once. Sequenced material: CD8+ T cells from peripheral blood mononuclear cells, taken after pregnancy. Every receptor here comes from a female donor with multiple sclerosis, enrolled in a pregnancy study. Both conserved end residues are part of each CDR3. A D gene is named only where the DNA matches it firmly. The size entry is marked missing in some rows and otherwise reads once, few, many or a size class.

abundance: few; d_gene: TRBD2; v_gene: TRBV7-6; j_gene: TRBJ2-7; CDR3nt: TGTGCCAGCAGCTTAATGGAAACTAGCGGATACGAGCAGTACTTC; CDR3aa: CASSLMETSGYEQYF
abundance: -; d_gene: TRBD2; v_gene: TRBV5-1; j_gene: TRBJ2-1; CDR3nt: TGCGCCAGCAGCCCCGGGACTAGCGGTCCTCCGGCCTACAATGAGCAGTTCTTC; CDR3aa: CASSPGTSGPPAYNEQFF
abundance: -; d_gene: TRBD1; v_gene: TRBV5-6; j_gene: TRBJ1-1; CDR3nt: TGTGCCAGCAGCTTGGAGGCAGGGGGAGCCGACAGGGCTTTCTTT; CDR3aa: CASSLEAGGADRAFF
abundance: -; d_gene: -; v_gene: TRBV7-6; j_gene: TRBJ2-7; CDR3nt: TGTGCCAGCAGCCCCCTTATGGGGCTTTACGAGCAGTACTTC; CDR3aa: CASSPLMGLYEQYF
abundance: -; d_gene: -; v_gene: TRBV27; j_gene: TRBJ1-4; CDR3nt: TGTGCCAGCAGTTCTTGGAGGCATCAAGACGAAAAACTGTTTTTT; CDR3aa: CASSSWRHQDEKLFF
abundance: -; d_gene: -; v_gene: TRBV2; j_gene: TRBJ2-1; CDR3nt: TGTGCCAGCAGGGGTGGCGGGGTCAAGCAGTTCTTC; CDR3aa: CASRGGGVKQFF
abundance: -; d_gene: -; v_gene: TRBV28; j_gene: TRBJ2-7; CDR3nt: TGTGCCAGCAGTTTCAGAGGGACAAGCTCCTACGAGCAGTACTTC; CDR3aa: CASSFRGTSSYEQYF
abundance: -; d_gene: TRBD1; v_gene: TRBV27; j_gene: TRBJ2-7; CDR3nt: TGTGCCAGCAGTTCGACAGGGTCGCACTACGAGCAGTACTTC; CDR3aa: CASSSTGSHYEQYF
abundance: few; d_gene: TRBD2; v_gene: TRBV2; j_gene: TRBJ2-7; CDR3nt: TGTGCCAGCTGCTGGCTAGCGGGGCAAACCTACGAGCAGTACTTC; CDR3aa: CASCWLAGQTYEQYF
abundance: -; d_gene: -; v_gene: TRBV28; j_gene: TRBJ2-3; CDR3nt: TGTGCCAGCAGTTACCGAGGGATGCCTAAGGCTGATACGCAGTATTTT; CDR3aa: CASSYRGMPKADTQYF
abundance: once; d_gene: -; v_gene: TRBV5-6; j_gene: TRBJ1-5; CDR3nt: TGTGCCAGCAGCTGGGGCCCGACTAGGCATCAGCCCCAGCATTTT; CDR3aa: CASSWGPTRHQPQHF
abundance: -; d_gene: -; v_gene: TRBV6-1; j_gene: TRBJ1-4; CDR3nt: TGTGTCAGCAGTGGGGCGTCGTCAACTAATGAAAAACTGTTTTTT; CDR3aa: CVSSGASSTNEKLFF
abundance: large; d_gene: TRBD1; v_gene: TRBV9; j_gene: TRBJ2-6; CDR3nt: TGTGCCAGCAGCCCTCAGGGGGCGGCCGGGGCCAACGTCCTGACTTTC; CDR3aa: CASSPQGAAGANVLTF
abundance: -; d_gene: -; v_gene: TRBV6-5; j_gene: TRBJ1-1; CDR3nt: TGTGCCAGCAGTAGTCTTACTGAGACTGAAGCTTTCTTT; CDR3aa: CASSSLTETEAFF
abundance: -; d_gene: -; v_gene: TRBV5-1; j_gene: TRBJ1-2; CDR3nt: TGCGCCAGCAGCTTGGACGGACAGCCTAACTATGGCTACACCTTC; CDR3aa: CASSLDGQPNYGYTF
abundance: -; d_gene: -; v_gene: TRBV5-6; j_gene: TRBJ1-1; CDR3nt: TGTGCCAGCAGCTTGGCGTACACTGAAGCTTTCTTT; CDR3aa: CASSLAYTEAFF
abundance: -; d_gene: -; v_gene: TRBV4-1; j_gene: TRBJ2-1; CDR3nt: TGCGCCAGCAGCCCTCTGGGAGGAGATGAGCAGTTCTTC; CDR3aa: CASSPLGGDEQFF
abundance: -; d_gene: TRBD1; v_gene: TRBV27; j_gene: TRBJ2-7; CDR3nt: TGTGCCAGCAGTCCGGACAGGGCCTCCTACGAGCAGTACTTC; CDR3aa: CASSPDRASYEQYF
abundance: -; d_gene: TRBD2; v_gene: TRBV7-8; j_gene: TRBJ2-1; CDR3nt: TGTGCCAGCAGCTTCGGAGCGGGAGGGAGTAGCTCCTACAATGAGCAGTTCTTC; CDR3aa: CASSFGAGGSSSYNEQFF
abundance: -; d_gene: -; v_gene: TRBV21-1; j_gene: TRBJ2-1; CDR3nt: TGTGCCAGCAGCAAAGAGTGTCAGATTGCTTACAATGAGCAGTTCTTC; CDR3aa: CASSKECQIAYNEQFF
abundance: -; d_gene: -; v_gene: TRBV5-1; j_gene: TRBJ2-1; CDR3nt: TGCGCCAGCAGCTTGGCCCTGGCGGGAAGCTCCTACAATGAGCAGTTCTTC; CDR3aa: CASSLALAGSSYNEQFF
abundance: -; d_gene: -; v_gene: TRBV4-3; j_gene: TRBJ1-1; CDR3nt: TGCGCCAGCAGCCAAGATGCGGGGAACACTGAAGCTTTCTTT; CDR3aa: CASSQDAGNTEAFF
abundance: -; d_gene: -; v_gene: TRBV27; j_gene: TRBJ1-2; CDR3nt: TGTGCCAGCAGTCCCAGGGGTAACTATGGCTACACCTTC; CDR3aa: CASSPRGNYGYTF
abundance: -; d_gene: -; v_gene: TRBV19; j_gene: TRBJ2-2; CDR3nt: TGTGCCAGCGACCAGGGGTTTAACACCGGGGAGCTGTTTTTT; CDR3aa: CASDQGFNTGELFF
abundance: -; d_gene: TRBD2; v_gene: TRBV14; j_gene: TRBJ2-7; CDR3nt: TGTGCCAGCAGCCAAGATTGGGGAGGGATTGATTACGAGCAGTACTTC; CDR3aa: CASSQDWGGIDYEQYF
abundance: -; d_gene: TRBD2; v_gene: TRBV19; j_gene: TRBJ2-3; CDR3nt: TGTGCCAGTAGTATTTCGAGCGGGGGTGAGCAGTATTTT; CDR3aa: CASSISSGGEQYF
abundance: -; d_gene: -; v_gene: TRBV2; j_gene: TRBJ2-7; CDR3nt: TGTGCCAGCATGGGCACCTCCTACGAGCAGTACTTC; CDR3aa: CASMGTSYEQYF
abundance: once; d_gene: TRBD1; v_gene: TRBV4-1; j_gene: TRBJ2-7; CDR3nt: TGCGCCAGCAGCCACGAGGACAGGGGCTGGGAGCAGTACTTC; CDR3aa: CASSHEDRGWEQYF
abundance: -; d_gene: TRBD2; v_gene: TRBV19; j_gene: TRBJ2-7; CDR3nt: TGTGCCAGTAGTATAGCGGGGGGTTCCTACGAGCAGTACTTC; CDR3aa: CASSIAGGSYEQYF
abundance: -; d_gene: -; v_gene: TRBV5-5; j_gene: TRBJ2-7; CDR3nt: TGTGCCAGCAGCTTGGTTGTACAGAACTACGAGCAGTACTTC; CDR3aa: CASSLVVQNYEQYF
abundance: few; d_gene: -; v_gene: TRBV19; j_gene: TRBJ1-5; CDR3nt: TGTGCCAGTACCACGGGTCCCCCGAGAAGCCAGCCCCAGCATTTT; CDR3aa: CASTTGPPRSQPQHF
abundance: -; d_gene: -; v_gene: TRBV7-9; j_gene: TRBJ2-7; CDR3nt: TGTGCCAGCAGCTTTCCAGGGCCCTACGAGCAGTACTTC; CDR3aa: CASSFPGPYEQYF
abundance: -; d_gene: TRBD1; v_gene: TRBV5-6; j_gene: TRBJ1-1; CDR3nt: TGTGCCAGCGGACAGGGCGGGGGGGTGAACACTGAAGCTTTCTTT; CDR3aa: CASGQGGGVNTEAFF
abundance: -; d_gene: -; v_gene: TRBV6-4; j_gene: TRBJ2-1; CDR3nt: TGTGCCAGCAGTCCCGGGTCTAACAATGAGCAGTTCTTC; CDR3aa: CASSPGSNNEQFF
abundance: -; d_gene: -; v_gene: TRBV27; j_gene: TRBJ2-3; CDR3nt: TGTGCCAGCAGTTGGGGGGGCGTAGATACGCAGTATTTT; CDR3aa: CASSWGGVDTQYF
abundance: -; d_gene: -; v_gene: TRBV7-2; j_gene: TRBJ2-3; CDR3nt: TGTGCCAGCAGCTGGCAGATACGCACAGATACGCAGTATTTT; CDR3aa: CASSWQIRTDTQYF
abundance: once; d_gene: -; v_gene: TRBV30; j_gene: TRBJ2-2; CDR3nt: TGTGCCTGGAGTGGATATCCGGGACAAATGAACACCGGGGAGCTGTTTTTT; CDR3aa: CAWSGYPGQMNTGELFF
abundance: -; d_gene: -; v_gene: TRBV9; j_gene: TRBJ1-1; CDR3nt: TGTGCCAGCAGCGTTAGGACAGAGAGGCAAATCACTGAAGCTTTCTTT; CDR3aa: CASSVRTERQITEAFF
abundance: -; d_gene: TRBD2; v_gene: TRBV2; j_gene: TRBJ2-5; CDR3nt: TGTGCCAGCAGGGAGGCTAGCGGGAGGGCCGATCAAGAGACCCAGTACTTC; CDR3aa: CASREASGRADQETQYF
abundance: -; d_gene: -; v_gene: TRBV7-8; j_gene: TRBJ1-1; CDR3nt: TGTGCCAGCAGCTTAACGGAGAATATGAACACTGAAGCTTTCTTT; CDR3aa: CASSLTENMNTEAFF
abundance: -; d_gene: -; v_gene: TRBV4-2; j_gene: TRBJ2-7; CDR3nt: TGTGCCAGCAGCCAAGATCGGGGAGGGGGCTCCTACGAGCAGTACTTC; CDR3aa: CASSQDRGGGSYEQYF